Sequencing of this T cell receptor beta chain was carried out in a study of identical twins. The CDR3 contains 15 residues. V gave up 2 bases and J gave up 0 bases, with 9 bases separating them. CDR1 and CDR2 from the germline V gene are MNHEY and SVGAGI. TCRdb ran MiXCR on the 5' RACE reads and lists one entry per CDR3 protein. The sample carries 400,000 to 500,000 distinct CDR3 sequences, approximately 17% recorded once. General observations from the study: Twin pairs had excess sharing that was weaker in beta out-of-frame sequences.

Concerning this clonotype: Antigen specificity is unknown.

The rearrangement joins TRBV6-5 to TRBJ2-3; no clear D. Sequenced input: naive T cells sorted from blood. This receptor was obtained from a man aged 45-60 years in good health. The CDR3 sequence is CASSYRQASTDTQYF. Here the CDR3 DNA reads TGTGCCAGCAGTTACAGGCAGGCAAGCACAGATACGCAGTATTTT.